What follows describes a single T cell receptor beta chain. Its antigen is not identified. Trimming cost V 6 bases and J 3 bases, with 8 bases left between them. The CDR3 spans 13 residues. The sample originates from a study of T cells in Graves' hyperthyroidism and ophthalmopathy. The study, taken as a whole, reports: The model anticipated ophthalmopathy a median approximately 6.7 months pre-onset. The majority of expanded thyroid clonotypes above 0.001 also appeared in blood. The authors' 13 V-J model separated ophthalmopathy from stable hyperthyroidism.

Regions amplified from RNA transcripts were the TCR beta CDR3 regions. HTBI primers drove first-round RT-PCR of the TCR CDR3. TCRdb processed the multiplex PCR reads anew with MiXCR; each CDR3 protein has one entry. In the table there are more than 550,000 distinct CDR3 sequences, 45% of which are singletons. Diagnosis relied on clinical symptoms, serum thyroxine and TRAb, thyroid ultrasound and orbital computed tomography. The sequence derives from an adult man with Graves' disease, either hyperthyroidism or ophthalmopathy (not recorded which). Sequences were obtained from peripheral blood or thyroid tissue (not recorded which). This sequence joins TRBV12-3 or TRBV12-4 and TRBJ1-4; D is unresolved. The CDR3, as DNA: TGTGCCAGCAGCTTCTCGCCTAATGAAAAACTGTTTTTT. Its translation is CASSFSPNEKLFF.